These 32 T cell receptor beta chains share one sample of origin, sequenced in a study of cytomegalovirus exposure and HLA in healthy donors. The PCR contained 60 Vbeta and 13 Jbeta primers. The data were produced by immunoSEQ multiplex PCR, yet TCRdb's version contains in-frame clones alone and is incomplete. This table has around 100,000 clones, about four fifths appearing once. Specimen: PBMCs. The receptors stem from a man in his thirties or forties in good health and CMV-seropositive.

The rearrangement links TRBV5-5 to TRBJ1-2; 8 bases are a match to TRBD1. In germline, CDR1 is SGHKS, CDR2 YYEKEE (reference sequence). This CDR3 is 16 amino acids long. The ends lost 4 bases at V and 4 bases at J; junction bases unmatched: 12. CDR3 DNA: TGTGCCAGCAGCCGTCAGCTCGGACAGGGACTCTATGGCTACACCTTC. Its translation: CASSRQLGQGLYGYTF.

The rearrangement links TRBV7-8 to TRBJ2-7, with 7 bases matching TRBD1. The V segment lost 0 bases and the J segment 4 bases; nucleotides outside the gene matches: 6. There are 15 residues in the CDR3. Germline-derived CDR1 and CDR2 are SGHVS and FQNEAQ. The CDR3 nucleotides read TGTGCCAGCAGCTTAGCAGGAACAGGGGTGTACGAGCAGTACTTC. Residues: CASSLAGTGVYEQYF. Together with reference TRBV7-8 and TRBJ2-7, the CDR3 gives the full variable domain: GAGVSQSPRYKVAKRGQDVALRCDPISGHVSLFWYQQALGQGPEFLTYFQNEAQLDKSGLPSDRFFAERPEGSVSTLKIQRTQQEDSAVYLCASSLAGTGVYEQYFGPGTRLTVT.

The V and J genes are TRBV19 and TRBJ2-6; D may be TRBD1 (5 bases). V was trimmed by 2 bases and J by 2 bases, leaving 13 bases between them. The CDR3 totals 17 residues. Germline V gives CDR1 LNHDA, CDR2 SQIVND (reference sequence). As DNA, the CDR3 is TGTGCCAGTAGTATAAAAGGGGTTTGGCCTGGGGCCAACGTCCTGACTTTC. Translated, it gives CASSIKGVWPGANVLTF.

The chain carries TRBV27 and TRBJ2-2; possible D gene TRBD1, 5 bases. The germline V gene has CDR1 MNHEY and CDR2 SMNVEV (reference sequence). This CDR3 region has 14 residues. Trimming left V 3 bases short and J 7 bases short, with 12 bases between. CDR3 loop: CASSFSQGSGELFF. CDR3 in DNA: TGTGCCAGCAGTTTTTCGCAGGGAAGCGGGGAGCTGTTTTTT.

This rearrangement joins TRBV5-1 to TRBJ1-1; TRBD1 matches 11 bases. Germline values: CDR1 SGHRS, CDR2 YFSETQ. There are 15 residues in the CDR3. V trimming: 3 bases; J trimming: 6 bases; junction bases outside the gene matches: 7. CDR3 region: CASSSPDRGLSEAFF. The CDR3 DNA is TGCGCCAGCAGCTCGCCGGACAGGGGGCTGTCTGAAGCTTTCTTT.

The chain recombines TRBV12-5 with TRBJ1-1; TRBD1 might be the D (5 bases). Trimming cost V 1 base and J 0 bases, with 9 bases left between them. This CDR3 spans 15 amino acids. Germline loops: CDR1 LGHNT, CDR2 FRNRAP. The CDR3 sequence: CASGLGQGLNTEAFF. CDR3 nucleotide sequence: TGTGCTAGTGGTTTGGGTCAGGGTCTGAACACTGAAGCTTTCTTT.

This clone was seen just once. The V call is TRBV11-3, the J call TRBJ2-2, with TRBD1 matching 8 bases. CDR1 and CDR2 (germline): SGHNT, YENEEA. J gave up 4 bases and V 5 bases, and 6 bases lay outside the gene matches. The CDR3 contains 15 residues. The CDR3 is CASSPRQGATGELFF. The CDR3 DNA reads TGTGCCAGCAGCCCCCGGCAGGGGGCCACCGGGGAGCTGTTTTTT.

V and J are TRBV30 and TRBJ2-3, with D maybe TRBD2 (6 bases). The CDR3 has 14 residues. V shed 2 bases and J shed 3 bases, with 12 bases lying between them. CDR1 is GTSNPN and CDR2 is SVGIG in the germline V gene (reference sequence). CDR3 sequence: CAWSSGTLTDTQYF. The CDR3 DNA follows: TGTGCCTGGAGTTCCGGGACTTTAACAGATACGCAGTATTTT.

The rearrangement uses TRBV5-1 and TRBJ2-3; 10 nucleotides agree with TRBD2. The CDR3 runs 16 residues. The V and J ends lost 0 bases and 4 bases, in that order; junction bases with no gene match: 5. The germline V gene has CDR1 SGHRS and CDR2 YFSETQ. This CDR3 reads CASSLGSSGRADTQYF. The CDR3 nucleotides are TGCGCCAGCAGCTTGGGTTCTAGCGGGAGAGCAGATACGCAGTATTTT. The whole variable domain, filled in from reference TRBV5-1 and TRBJ2-3, reads KAGVTQTPRYLIKTRGQQVTLSCSPISGHRSVSWYQQTPGQGLQFLFEYFSETQRNKGNFPGRFSGRQFSNSRSEMNVSTLELGDSALYLCASSLGSSGRADTQYFGPGTRLTVL.

The chain recombines TRBV4-1 with TRBJ2-1; 9 positions agree with TRBD2. The CDR3 covers 17 residues. Germline V gives CDR1 MGHRA, CDR2 YSYEKL. Trimming at V came to 3 bases and at J to 7 bases, leaving 13 bases not matched to a gene. The CDR3 reads CASSHPHGLATNNEQFF. The CDR3 DNA is TGCGCCAGCAGCCATCCCCACGGACTAGCGACGAATAATGAGCAGTTCTTC.

This clone was seen once. The chain recombines TRBV30 with TRBJ2-1, with 7 bases matching TRBD1. V lost 3 bases to trimming and J lost 3 bases; unmatched junction nucleotides: 2. The V gene's germline CDR1 is GTSNPN and CDR2 SVGIG (reference sequence). The CDR3 contains 13 residues. The DNA for the CDR3 is TGTGCCTGGAGCCCAGGGGGCTACAATGAGCAGTTCTTC. This sequence encodes CAWSPGGYNEQFF.

The CDR3 sequence is CASSQTGTGLSPLHF. DNA of the CDR3: TGTGCCAGCAGTCAGACCGGGACAGGGCTTTCACCCCTCCACTTT. The V and J genes are TRBV4-2 and TRBJ1-6; 9 bases agree with TRBD1. The length of the CDR3 is 15 residues. Germline V gene lookup returns CDR1 LGHNA and CDR2 YNFKEQ. Losses at the gene ends were 6 bases for V and 9 bases for J; bases not matched to a gene: 9.

The rearrangement joins TRBV19 to TRBJ2-1; a weak D match, TRBD1 (6 bases). This CDR3 has 17 amino acids. Germline V gives CDR1 LNHDA, CDR2 SQIVND (reference sequence). V lost 0 bases and J 1 base, leaving 13 bases between the germline ends. CDR3 DNA sequence: TGTGCCAGTAGTATAGATCCTGGGGGCTATTCCTACAATGAGCAGTTCTTC. Amino acids: CASSIDPGGYSYNEQFF.

This rearrangement joins TRBV10-1 to TRBJ2-2, with TRBD2 matching over 10 bases. The CDR3 length is 16 residues. V was clipped by 3 bases and J by 4 bases; unmatched bases: 5. Germline assignment: CDR1 WNHNN and CDR2 SYGVQD (reference sequence). This chain's CDR3 is CASSEFVAGGTGELFF. CDR3 DNA: TGCGCCAGCAGTGAATTTGTAGCGGGGGGCACCGGGGAGCTGTTTTTT.

This clone was seen just once. The chain is built from TRBV29-1 and TRBJ1-2; D is undetermined. The V and J ends lost 0 bases and 13 bases respectively, with 15 bases between them. CDR1 and CDR2 (germline): SQVTM, ANQGSEA. This CDR3 has 12 amino acids. CDR3 loop: CSVEDKPRRSTF. In nucleotides, the CDR3 is TGCAGCGTTGAAGATAAGCCCAGACGGAGCACCTTC.

Concerning this clone itself: Additional DNA sequences in this sample encode the identical CDR3. The CDR3 sequence: CASSPTGGGNQPQHF. For the CDR3, the DNA is TGTGCCAGCAGCCCGACAGGGGGAGGGAATCAGCCCCAGCATTTT. The J gene is TRBJ1-5, the V gene TRBV28; 9 bases align to TRBD1. The J segment lost 4 bases and the V segment lost 6 bases, leaving 7 bases of the junction unmatched. Per the germline V gene, CDR1 is MDHEN and CDR2 is SYDVKM. CDR3 size: 15 residues. Filled out from reference TRBV28 and TRBJ1-5, the complete variable domain reads DVKVTQSSRYLVKRTGEKVFLECVQDMDHENMFWYRQDPGLGLRLIYFSYDVKMKEKGDIPEGYSVSREKKERFSLILESASTNQTSMYLCASSPTGGGNQPQHFGDGTRLSIL.

This clone was seen a handful of times. The chain is built from TRBV21-1 and TRBJ2-7; TRBD1 reflects the table's D call only, with no check against the DNA. TRBV21-1 is a documented pseudogene. This CDR3 is built from 12 residues. This CDR3 reads CASSKVGGQTPV. The CDR3 DNA sequence: TGTGCCAGCAGCAAGGTAGGGGGTCAGACACCCGTC.

The chain carries TRBV10-3 and TRBJ2-1; D might be TRBD1 (6 bases). The CDR3 spans 12 residues. V dropped 5 bases and J dropped 8 bases, with 10 bases sitting between them. The germline CDR1 and CDR2 sequences are ENHRY and SYGVKD. The CDR3 loop is CAISLQGDEQFF. The CDR3 DNA reads as TGTGCCATCAGTTTACAGGGCGATGAGCAGTTCTTC.

The chain couples TRBV7-2 to TRBJ2-1; 10 bases map to TRBD2. Germline CDR1 reads SGHTA; CDR2 reads FQGNSA. With V trimmed by 4 bases and J by 8 bases, 8 bases remained unmatched. The CDR3 totals 15 residues. CDR3 nucleotide sequence: TGTGCCAGCAGCTCTGGGGCTAGCGGGGGATATGAGCAGTTCTTC. Its translation is CASSSGASGGYEQFF.

The rearrangement joins TRBV6-5 to TRBJ2-1; D not resolved. V shed 4 bases and J shed 7 bases, with 8 bases lying between them. Germline CDR1 and CDR2: MNHEY and SVGAGI. The CDR3 runs to 12 residues. The CDR3 loop is CASSFRGNEQFF. CDR3 nucleotide sequence: TGTGCCAGCAGTTTCCGAGGAAATGAGCAGTTCTTC.

The CDR3 sequence: CASSTRPGGQPQHF. The CDR3 nucleotides read TGTGCCAGCAGCACTCGCCCGGGGGGTCAGCCCCAGCATTTT. This sequence joins TRBV7-2 and TRBJ1-5; D perhaps matches TRBD1 (5 bases). CDR1 is SGHTA, CDR2 FQGNSA, per germline. The CDR3 runs 14 residues. Trimming took 5 bases from V and 6 from J, leaving 14 bases between them.

V and J are TRBV5-1 and TRBJ2-5, with 7 bases lining up with TRBD2. V lost 0 bases and J lost 2; bases outside the gene matches: 4. Germline V CDR1 and CDR2: SGHRS, YFSETQ. This CDR3 region has 15 residues. Written as DNA, the CDR3 is TGCGCCAGCAGCTTGGTAGCGGGCTCGCAAGAGACCCAGTACTTC. Its translation is CASSLVAGSQETQYF.

CDR3 bases: TGCGCCAGCAGTGATGCGCGGGACAGGGGGAGCAATCAGCCCCAGCATTTT. Its translation: CASSDARDRGSNQPQHF. This chain connects TRBV10-1 to TRBJ1-5, with 11 bases that match TRBD1. J gave up 1 base and V 3 bases, and 5 bases lay outside the gene matches. The germline gives CDR1 WNHNN, CDR2 SYGVQD (reference sequence). The CDR3 is made up of 17 amino acids.

The CDR3 sequence: CASSVGVGESDNEQFF. CDR3 nucleotide sequence: TGTGCCAGCAGCGTAGGCGTAGGGGAAAGTGACAATGAGCAGTTCTTC. This chain links TRBV9 with TRBJ2-1; D perhaps matches TRBD1 (5 bases). Trimming pared 0 bases from V and 5 bases from J, leaving 15 bases between. Germline values: CDR1 SGDLS, CDR2 YYNGEE. This CDR3 is built from 16 residues.

This clone was seen only once. This chain uses TRBV28 with TRBJ1-3; a weak D match, TRBD1 (5 bases). Per germline, CDR1 MDHEN and CDR2 SYDVKM. The germline V and J ends were trimmed by 6 bases and 1 base, with 16 bases remaining between them. CDR3 size: 16 residues. DNA of the CDR3: TGTGCCAGCAGGAAAAGGCAGGGTTCGTCTGGAAACACCATATATTTT. This translates into CASRKRQGSSGNTIYF.

V usage is TRBV2 and J usage is TRBJ2-1; TRBD1 aligns across 8 bases. The germline V gene encodes CDR1 SNHLY and CDR2 FYNNEI. J lost 8 bases, V lost 5 bases, and 11 bases had no gene match. The CDR3 contains 15 residues. The CDR3 is CASSTDGQGIYEQFF. CDR3 nucleotide sequence: TGTGCCAGCAGTACAGACGGACAGGGAATATATGAGCAGTTCTTC.

DNA for the CDR3: TGTGCCAGCAGCCTGACCACCGGGACAGATCGCTCTGGAAACACCATATATTTT. This codes for CASSLTTGTDRSGNTIYF. The V and J genes are TRBV11-2 and TRBJ1-3; TRBD1 agrees at 7 bases. Trimming at V came to 5 bases and at J to 0 bases, leaving 13 bases not matched to a gene. Germline lookup yields CDR1 SGHAT and CDR2 FQNNGV. The CDR3 totals 18 residues.

This chain links TRBV29-1 with TRBJ1-2; 8 positions agree with TRBD1. Germline trimming cut 4 bases from V and 0 bases from J; bases unmatched to any gene: 7. This CDR3 has 15 amino acids. Germline assignment: CDR1 SQVTM and CDR2 ANQGSEA. The chain's CDR3 is CSVAPGQVPNYGYTF. CDR3 bases: TGCAGCGTTGCTCCGGGACAGGTACCTAACTATGGCTACACCTTC.

V is TRBV7-8 and J is TRBJ1-1, with 7 bases matching TRBD1. This CDR3 comprises 13 residues. The V and J ends lost 5 bases and 2 bases, in that order; junction bases with no gene match: 2. The germline gives CDR1 SGHVS, CDR2 FQNEAQ. The CDR3 loop is CASSRTGNTEAFF. CDR3 DNA sequence: TGTGCCAGCAGCCGGACAGGAAACACTGAAGCTTTCTTT.

CDR3 residues: CASRTTGGPQHF. The CDR3 DNA reads as TGTGCCAGCAGAACAACAGGGGGCCCCCAGCATTTT. The V and J genes are TRBV6-5 and TRBJ1-5, with 9 bases aligning to TRBD1. This CDR3 spans 12 amino acids. The V gene end was trimmed by 6 bases and the J gene end by 10 bases; junction bases not matched to a gene: 4. Looked up from germline, CDR1 is MNHEY and CDR2 is SVGAGI.

The chain joins TRBV10-1 to TRBJ1-2; D is unresolved. In germline, CDR1 is WNHNN, CDR2 SYGVQD (reference sequence). Deletions cut 2 bases from V and 8 bases from J, with 12 bases between. The CDR3 runs 13 residues. Written as DNA, the CDR3 is TGCGCCAGCAGTGAGGAACCTACTAAGGGCTACACCTTC. It yields the protein CASSEEPTKGYTF.

V gene TRBV5-6 combines with J gene TRBJ2-1; D might be TRBD1 (5 bases). The CDR3 contains 13 residues. V lost 3 bases to trimming and J lost 4 bases, with 8 bases between them. CDR1 SGHDT and CDR2 YYEEEE come from the germline V gene. The CDR3 DNA follows: TGTGCCAGCAGCTCGGACACTTACAATGAGCAGTTCTTC. Its protein product is CASSSDTYNEQFF.